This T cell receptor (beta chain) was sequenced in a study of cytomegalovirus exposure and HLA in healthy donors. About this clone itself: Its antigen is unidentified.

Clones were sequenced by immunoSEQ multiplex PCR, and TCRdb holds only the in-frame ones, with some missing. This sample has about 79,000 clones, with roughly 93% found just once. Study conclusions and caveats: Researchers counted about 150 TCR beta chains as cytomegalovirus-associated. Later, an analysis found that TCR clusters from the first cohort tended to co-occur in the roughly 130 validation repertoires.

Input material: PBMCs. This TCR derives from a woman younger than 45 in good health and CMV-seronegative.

CDR3 amino acids: CASSDGTLNQPQHF. The CDR3, as DNA: TGTGCCAGCAGCGACGGGACACTTAATCAGCCCCAGCATTTT. The chain combines TRBV9 with TRBJ1-5; tentatively, D is TRBD1 (6 bases). The V gene lost 3 bases and the J gene lost 4 bases, with 11 bases spanning the gap. From germline, CDR1 is SGDLS and CDR2 YYNGEE. This CDR3 has 14 residues.